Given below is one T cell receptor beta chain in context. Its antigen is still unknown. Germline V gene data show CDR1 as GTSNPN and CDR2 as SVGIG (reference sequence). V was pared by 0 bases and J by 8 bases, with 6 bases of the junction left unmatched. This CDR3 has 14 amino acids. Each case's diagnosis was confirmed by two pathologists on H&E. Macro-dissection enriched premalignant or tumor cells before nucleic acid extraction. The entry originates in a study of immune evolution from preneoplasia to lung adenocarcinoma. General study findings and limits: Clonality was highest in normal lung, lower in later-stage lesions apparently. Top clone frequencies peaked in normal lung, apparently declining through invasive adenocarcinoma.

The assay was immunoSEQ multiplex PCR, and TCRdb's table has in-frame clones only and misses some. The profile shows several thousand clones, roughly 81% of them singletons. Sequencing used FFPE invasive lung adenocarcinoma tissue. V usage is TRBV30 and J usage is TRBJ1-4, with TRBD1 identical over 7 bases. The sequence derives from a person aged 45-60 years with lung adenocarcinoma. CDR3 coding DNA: TGTGCCTGGAGTGTACTGACAGGGAGGGAAAAACTGTTTTTT. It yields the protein CAWSVLTGREKLFF.